This T cell receptor (beta chain) was captured in a study of OX40 agonist ivuxolimab in advanced cancers. About the study: Aged roughly 20 to 79 with a mean of 60 years, they were about 80% male.

Produced via immunoSEQ multiplex PCR; TCRdb's table is partial and in-frame only. The sample holds approximately 58,000 clones; approximately 84% are singletons and the top ten take about 12%. The source was CD4+ or CD8+ T cells sorted from blood, collected in a trial of the OX40 agonist ivuxolimab. The TCR was taken from an adult with an advanced solid tumor such as melanoma, head and neck, liver or kidney cancer.

CDR3 DNA: TGTGCCAGCAGCCCCCCAACCTCCTACAATGAGCAGTTCTTC. This codes for CASSPPTSYNEQFF. The chain has TRBV7-2 and TRBJ2-1; D gene ambiguous. This CDR3 spans 14 amino acids. V shed 5 bases and J shed 0 bases, with 8 bases lying between them. Germline CDR1 reads SGHTA; CDR2 reads FQGNSA.